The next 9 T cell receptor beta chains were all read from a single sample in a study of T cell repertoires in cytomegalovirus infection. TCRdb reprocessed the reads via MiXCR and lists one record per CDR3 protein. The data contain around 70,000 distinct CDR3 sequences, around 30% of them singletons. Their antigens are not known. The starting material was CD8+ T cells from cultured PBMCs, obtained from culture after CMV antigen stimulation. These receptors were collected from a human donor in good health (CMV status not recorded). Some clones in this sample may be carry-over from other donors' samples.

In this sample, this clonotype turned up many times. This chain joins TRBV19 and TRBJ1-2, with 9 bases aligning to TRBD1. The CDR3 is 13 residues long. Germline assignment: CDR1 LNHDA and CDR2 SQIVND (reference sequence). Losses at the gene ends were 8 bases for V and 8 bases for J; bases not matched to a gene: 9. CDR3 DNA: TGTGCCAGTTGGACAGGGGCCGTCGGGGGCTACACCTTC. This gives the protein CASWTGAVGGYTF. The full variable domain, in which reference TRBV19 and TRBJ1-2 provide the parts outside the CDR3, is DGGITQSPKYLFRKEGQNVTLSCEQNLNHDAMYWYRQDPGQGLRLIYYSQIVNDFQKGDIAEGYSVSREKKESFPLTVTSAQKNPTAFYLCASWTGAVGGYTFGSGTRLTVV.

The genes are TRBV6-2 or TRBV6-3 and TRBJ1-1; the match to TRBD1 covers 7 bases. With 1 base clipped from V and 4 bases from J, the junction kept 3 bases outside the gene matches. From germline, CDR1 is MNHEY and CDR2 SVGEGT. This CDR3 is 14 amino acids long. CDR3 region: CASSYLSGGTEAFF. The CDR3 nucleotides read TGTGCCAGCAGTTACTTATCAGGGGGCACTGAAGCTTTCTTT.

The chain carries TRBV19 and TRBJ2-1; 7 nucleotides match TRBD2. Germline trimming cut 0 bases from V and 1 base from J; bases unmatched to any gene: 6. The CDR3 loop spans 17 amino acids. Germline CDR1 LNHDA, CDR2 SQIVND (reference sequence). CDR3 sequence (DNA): TGTGCCAGTAGTATAGACGGGCCCGGGGGGTCCTACAATGAGCAGTTCTTC. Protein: CASSIDGPGGSYNEQFF.

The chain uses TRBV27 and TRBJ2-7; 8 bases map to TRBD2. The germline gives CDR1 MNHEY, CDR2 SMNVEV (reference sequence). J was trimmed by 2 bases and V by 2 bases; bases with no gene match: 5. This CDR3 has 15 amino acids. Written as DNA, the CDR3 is TGTGCCAGCAGTTTAGGGAGCGGGAGTGCCTACGAGCAGTACTTC. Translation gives CASSLGSGSAYEQYF.

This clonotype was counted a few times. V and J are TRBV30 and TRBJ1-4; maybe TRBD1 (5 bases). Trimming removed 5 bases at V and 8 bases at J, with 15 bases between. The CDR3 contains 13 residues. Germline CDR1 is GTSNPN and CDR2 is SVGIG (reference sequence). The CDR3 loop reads CAWDAGGREKLFF. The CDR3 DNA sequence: TGTGCCTGGGATGCCGGGGGAAGGGAAAAACTGTTTTTT.

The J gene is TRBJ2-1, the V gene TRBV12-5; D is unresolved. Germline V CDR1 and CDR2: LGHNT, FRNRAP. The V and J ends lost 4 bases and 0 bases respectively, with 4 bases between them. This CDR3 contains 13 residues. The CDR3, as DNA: TGTGCTAGTGGTTGGGGCTCCTACAATGAGCAGTTCTTC. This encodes CASGWGSYNEQFF. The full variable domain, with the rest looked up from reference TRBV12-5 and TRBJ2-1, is DARVTQTPRHKVTEMGQEVTMRCQPILGHNTVFWYRQTMMQGLELLAYFRNRAPLDDSGMPKDRFSAEMPDATLATLKIQPSEPRDSAVYFCASGWGSYNEQFFGPGTRLTVL.

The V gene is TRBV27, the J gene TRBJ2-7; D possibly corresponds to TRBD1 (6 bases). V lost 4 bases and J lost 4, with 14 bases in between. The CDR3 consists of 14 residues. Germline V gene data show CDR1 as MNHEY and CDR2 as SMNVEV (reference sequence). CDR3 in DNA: TGTGCCAGCAGTTCCCAGGGGATAAGGTACGAGCAGTACTTC. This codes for CASSSQGIRYEQYF.

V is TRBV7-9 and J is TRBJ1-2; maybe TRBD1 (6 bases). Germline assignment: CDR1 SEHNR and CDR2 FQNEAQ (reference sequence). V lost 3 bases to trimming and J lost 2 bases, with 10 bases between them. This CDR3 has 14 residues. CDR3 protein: CASSFYQGNYGYTF. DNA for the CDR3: TGTGCCAGCAGCTTTTATCAGGGGAACTATGGCTACACCTTC.

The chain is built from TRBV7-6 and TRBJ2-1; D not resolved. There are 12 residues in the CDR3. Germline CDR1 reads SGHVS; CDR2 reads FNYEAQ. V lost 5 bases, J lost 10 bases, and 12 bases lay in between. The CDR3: CASSATLREQFF. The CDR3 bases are TGTGCCAGCAGCGCGACCCTGAGGGAGCAGTTCTTC.